This T cell receptor beta chain derives from a study of CD8 T cells in ankylosing spondylitis. Broader study findings: The authors reported significant enrichment of disease-linked clones in matched ankylosing spondylitis synovial fluid.

The authors made TCR beta libraries by quantitative 5'-RACE with molecular barcodes. Each CDR3 protein gets one entry after TCRdb re-called the 5' RACE reads with MiXCR. Counted here are around 150,000 distinct CDR3 sequences, about 10% occurring once; the ten biggest clones make up around 4.1%. There are many counts of this clonotype. Its antigen is unidentified. This CDR3 has 15 amino acids. Germline CDR1 reads SNHLY; CDR2 reads FYNNEI. V was pared by 3 bases and J by 2 bases, with 11 bases between. The chain carries TRBV2 and TRBJ2-1; D remains ambiguous. The receptor comes from a female donor with ankylosing spondylitis or in good health (not recorded which). The sequenced material came from blood, either unsorted or a sorted T cell fraction (not recorded which). The DNA for the CDR3 is TGTGCCAGCAGTGATTACGCAACCACCTACAATGAGCAGTTCTTC. It yields the protein CASSDYATTYNEQFF.